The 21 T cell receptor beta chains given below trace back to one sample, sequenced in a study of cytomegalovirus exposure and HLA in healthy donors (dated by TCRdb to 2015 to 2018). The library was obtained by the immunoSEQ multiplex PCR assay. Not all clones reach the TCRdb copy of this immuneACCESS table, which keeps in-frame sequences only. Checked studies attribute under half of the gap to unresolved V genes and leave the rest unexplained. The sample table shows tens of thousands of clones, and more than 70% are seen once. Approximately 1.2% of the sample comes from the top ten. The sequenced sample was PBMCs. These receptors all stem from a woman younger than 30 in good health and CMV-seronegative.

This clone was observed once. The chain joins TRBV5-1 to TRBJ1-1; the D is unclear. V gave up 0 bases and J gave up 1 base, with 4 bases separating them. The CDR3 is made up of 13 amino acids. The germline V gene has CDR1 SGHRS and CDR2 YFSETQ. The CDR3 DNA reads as TGCGCCAGCAGCTTGGACAGGAACACTGAAGCTTTCTTT. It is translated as CASSLDRNTEAFF. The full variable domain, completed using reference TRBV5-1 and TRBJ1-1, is KAGVTQTPRYLIKTRGQQVTLSCSPISGHRSVSWYQQTPGQGLQFLFEYFSETQRNKGNFPGRFSGRQFSNSRSEMNVSTLELGDSALYLCASSLDRNTEAFFGQGTRLTVV.

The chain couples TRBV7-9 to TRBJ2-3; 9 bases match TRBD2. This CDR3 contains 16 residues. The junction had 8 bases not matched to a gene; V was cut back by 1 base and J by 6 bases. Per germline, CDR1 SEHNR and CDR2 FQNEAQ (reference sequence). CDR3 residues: CASSLDLSGSLDTQYF. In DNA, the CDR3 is TGTGCCAGCAGCTTAGATCTTAGCGGGAGTTTGGATACGCAGTATTTT.

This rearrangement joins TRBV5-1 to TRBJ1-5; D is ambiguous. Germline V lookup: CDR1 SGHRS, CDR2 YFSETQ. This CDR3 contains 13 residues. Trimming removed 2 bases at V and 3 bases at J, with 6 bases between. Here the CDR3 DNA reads TGCGCCAGCAGCTTCGGGGACAATCAGCCCCAGCATTTT. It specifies CASSFGDNQPQHF.

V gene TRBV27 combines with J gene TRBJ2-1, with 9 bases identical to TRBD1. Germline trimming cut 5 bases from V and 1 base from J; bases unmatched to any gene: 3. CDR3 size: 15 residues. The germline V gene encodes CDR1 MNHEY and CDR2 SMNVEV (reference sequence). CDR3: CASSRGQGSYNEQFF. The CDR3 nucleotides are TGTGCCAGCAGTAGGGGACAGGGTTCCTACAATGAGCAGTTCTTC.

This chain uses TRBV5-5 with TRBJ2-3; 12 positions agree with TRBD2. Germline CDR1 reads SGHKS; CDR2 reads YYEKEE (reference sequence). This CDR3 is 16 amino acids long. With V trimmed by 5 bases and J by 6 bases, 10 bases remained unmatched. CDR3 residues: CASRPSGGAYLDTQYF. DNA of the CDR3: TGTGCCAGCAGGCCTAGCGGGGGGGCCTACCTTGATACGCAGTATTTT.

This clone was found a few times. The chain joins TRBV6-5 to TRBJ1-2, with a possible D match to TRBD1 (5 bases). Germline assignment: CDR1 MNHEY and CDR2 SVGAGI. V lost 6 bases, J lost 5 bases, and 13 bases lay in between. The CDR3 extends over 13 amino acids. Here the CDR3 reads CASSPSGHYGYTF. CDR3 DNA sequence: TGTGCCAGCAGCCCCTCAGGGCATTATGGCTACACCTTC.

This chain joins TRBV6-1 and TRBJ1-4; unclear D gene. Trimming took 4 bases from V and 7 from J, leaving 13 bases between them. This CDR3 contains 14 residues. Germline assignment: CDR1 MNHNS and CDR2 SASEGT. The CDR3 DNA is TGTGCCAGCAGTGTCAGCAGTCGGGGTGAAAAACTGTTTTTT. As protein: CASSVSSRGEKLFF.

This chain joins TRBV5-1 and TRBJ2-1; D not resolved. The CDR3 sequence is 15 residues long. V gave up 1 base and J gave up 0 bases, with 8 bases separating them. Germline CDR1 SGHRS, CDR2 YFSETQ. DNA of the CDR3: TGCGCCAGCAGCTTGTATTCGAGCTCCTACAATGAGCAGTTCTTC. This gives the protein CASSLYSSSYNEQFF.

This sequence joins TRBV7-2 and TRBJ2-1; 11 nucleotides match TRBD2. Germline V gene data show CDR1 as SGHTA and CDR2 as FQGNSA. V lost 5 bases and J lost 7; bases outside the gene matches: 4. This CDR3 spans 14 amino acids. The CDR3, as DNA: TGTGCCAGCAGCCGGGGACTAGCGGTTAATGAGCAGTTCTTC. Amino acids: CASSRGLAVNEQFF.

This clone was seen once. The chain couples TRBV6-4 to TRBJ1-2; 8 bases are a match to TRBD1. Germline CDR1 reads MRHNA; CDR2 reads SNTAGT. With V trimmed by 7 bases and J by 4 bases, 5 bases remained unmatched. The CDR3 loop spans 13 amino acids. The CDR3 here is CASTGDRGYGYTF. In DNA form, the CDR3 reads TGTGCCAGCACCGGAGACAGGGGCTATGGCTACACCTTC.

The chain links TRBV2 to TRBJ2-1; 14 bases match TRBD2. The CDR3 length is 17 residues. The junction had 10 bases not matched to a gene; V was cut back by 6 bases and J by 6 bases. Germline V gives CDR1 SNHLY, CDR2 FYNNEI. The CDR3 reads CASRTVGGTSGSNEQFF. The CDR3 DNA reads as TGTGCCAGCAGAACCGTCGGGGGGACTAGCGGGAGCAATGAGCAGTTCTTC.

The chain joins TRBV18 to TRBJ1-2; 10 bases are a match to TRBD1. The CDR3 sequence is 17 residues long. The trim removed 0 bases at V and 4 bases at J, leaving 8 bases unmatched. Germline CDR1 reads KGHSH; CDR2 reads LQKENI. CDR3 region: CASSPPLSGQGSYGYTF. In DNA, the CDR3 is TGTGCCAGCTCACCACCTTTATCGGGACAGGGGAGCTATGGCTACACCTTC.

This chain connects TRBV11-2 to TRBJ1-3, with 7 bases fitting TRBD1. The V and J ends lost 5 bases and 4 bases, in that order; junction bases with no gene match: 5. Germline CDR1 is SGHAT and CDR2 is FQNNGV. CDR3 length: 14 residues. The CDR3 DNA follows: TGTGCCAGCAGCATTCAGGGGGGAGGAAACACCATATATTTT. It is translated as CASSIQGGGNTIYF.

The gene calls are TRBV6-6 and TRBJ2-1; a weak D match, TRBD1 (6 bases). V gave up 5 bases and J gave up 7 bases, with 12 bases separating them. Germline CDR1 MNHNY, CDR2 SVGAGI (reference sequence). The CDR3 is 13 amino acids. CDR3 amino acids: CASSANRVNEQFF. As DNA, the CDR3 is TGTGCCAGCAGTGCTAACAGGGTTAATGAGCAGTTCTTC.

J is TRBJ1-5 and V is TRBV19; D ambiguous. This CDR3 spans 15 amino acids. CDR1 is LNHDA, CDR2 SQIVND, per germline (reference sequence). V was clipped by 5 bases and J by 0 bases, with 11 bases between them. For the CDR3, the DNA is TGTGCCAGTAGTCCCCGTCAGTTTAGCAATCAGCCCCAGCATTTT. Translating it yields CASSPRQFSNQPQHF.

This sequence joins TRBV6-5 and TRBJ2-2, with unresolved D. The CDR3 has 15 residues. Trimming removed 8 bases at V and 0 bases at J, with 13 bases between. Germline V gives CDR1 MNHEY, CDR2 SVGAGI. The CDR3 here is CASRLKNSNTGELFF. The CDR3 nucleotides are TGTGCCAGCCGCCTGAAAAACTCGAACACCGGGGAGCTGTTTTTT.

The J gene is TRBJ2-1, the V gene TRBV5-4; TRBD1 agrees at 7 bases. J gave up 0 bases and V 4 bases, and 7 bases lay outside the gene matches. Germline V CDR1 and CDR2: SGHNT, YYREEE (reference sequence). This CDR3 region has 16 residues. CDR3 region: CASSIGGRSSYNEQFF. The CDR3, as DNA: TGTGCCAGCAGCATAGGGGGCCGGAGCTCCTACAATGAGCAGTTCTTC.

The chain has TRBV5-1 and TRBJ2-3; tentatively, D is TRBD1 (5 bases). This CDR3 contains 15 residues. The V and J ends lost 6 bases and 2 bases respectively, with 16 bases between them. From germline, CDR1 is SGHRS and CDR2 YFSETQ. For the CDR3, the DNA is TGCGCCAGCAACATATGGGGCCACTTCACAGATACGCAGTATTTT. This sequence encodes CASNIWGHFTDTQYF.

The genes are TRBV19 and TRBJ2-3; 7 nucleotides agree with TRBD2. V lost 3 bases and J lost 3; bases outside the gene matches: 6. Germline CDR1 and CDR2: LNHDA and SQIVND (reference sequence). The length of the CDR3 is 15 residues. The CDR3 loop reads CASSIGLVETDTQYF. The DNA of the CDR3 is TGTGCCAGTAGTATTGGACTAGTAGAAACAGATACGCAGTATTTT.

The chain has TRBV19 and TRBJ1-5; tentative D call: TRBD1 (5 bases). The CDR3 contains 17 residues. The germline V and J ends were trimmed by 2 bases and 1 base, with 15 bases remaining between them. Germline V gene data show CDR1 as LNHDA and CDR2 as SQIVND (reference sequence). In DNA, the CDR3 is TGTGCCAGTAGTATAACCGGGGGTGGGGGAAGCAATCAGCCCCAGCATTTT. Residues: CASSITGGGGSNQPQHF.

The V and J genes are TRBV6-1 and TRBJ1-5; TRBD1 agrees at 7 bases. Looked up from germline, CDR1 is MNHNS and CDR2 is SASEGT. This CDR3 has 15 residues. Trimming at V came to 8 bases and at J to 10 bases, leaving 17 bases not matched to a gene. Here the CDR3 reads CASQNGVGTEFPQHF. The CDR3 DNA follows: TGTGCCAGCCAGAACGGGGTGGGGACAGAATTTCCCCAGCATTTT.